Listed below are T cell receptor beta chains from one sample, sequenced in a study of cytomegalovirus exposure and HLA in healthy donors. TCRdb keeps only in-frame clones here, not all; method: immunoSEQ multiplex PCR. Its table records approximately 190,000 clones. The specimen was PBMCs. These receptors came from a man aged 25-40 years in good health and CMV-seronegative. CDR3s include the opening cysteine and the closing phenylalanine or tryptophan. Each record gives: V gene, J gene, D gene, CDR3 DNA, CDR3 protein. A D gene is named only where the DNA matches it firmly.

V: TRBV4-3
J: TRBJ2-1
D: TRBD2
DNA: TGCGCCAGCAGCCACCGTATTAGCGGGGGCCCGTACAATGAGCAGTTCTTC
CDR3: CASSHRISGGPYNEQFF

V: TRBV6-5
J: TRBJ2-2
D: TRBD1
DNA: TGTGCCAGCAGTTTGAACGGACAGGGAGGCGGGGAGCTGTTTTTT
CDR3: CASSLNGQGGGELFF

V: TRBV5-1
J: TRBJ1-6
D: -
DNA: TGCGCCAGCAGCTTGGCAGCTGGTGCCAGGAATTCACCCCTCCACTTT
CDR3: CASSLAAGARNSPLHF

V: TRBV9
J: TRBJ1-2
D: -
DNA: TGTGCCAGCACAGGGCTTCTCTATGGCTACACCTTC
CDR3: CASTGLLYGYTF

V: TRBV5-5
J: TRBJ2-7
D: TRBD2
DNA: TGTGCCAGCAGCTTGGCGGGAGGTTCCTACGAGCAGTACTTC
CDR3: CASSLAGGSYEQYF

V: TRBV4-1
J: TRBJ2-5
D: TRBD2
DNA: TGCGCCAGCAGCCCAGAGACCGGACTAGACGGCGAGACCCAGTACTTC
CDR3: CASSPETGLDGETQYF

V: TRBV11-2
J: TRBJ1-1
D: TRBD1
DNA: TGTGCCAGCAGACTACAGGGGGCCGGGGGAGAAGCTTTCTTT
CDR3: CASRLQGAGGEAFF

V: TRBV5-8
J: TRBJ2-3
D: -
DNA: TGTGCCAGCAGCTTGGGCGGCCCAGATACGCAGTATTTT
CDR3: CASSLGGPDTQYF

V: TRBV6-5
J: TRBJ2-3
D: -
DNA: TGTGCCAGCAGTTCCCCCTCTAGCCGGGGCACAGATACGCAGTATTTT
CDR3: CASSSPSSRGTDTQYF

V: TRBV5-6
J: TRBJ1-1
D: -
DNA: TGTGCCAGCAGCTTGGCCTCCCACCGGCCAGGGTCAGAGGACACTGAAGCTTTCTTT
CDR3: CASSLASHRPGSEDTEAFF

V: TRBV27
J: TRBJ2-3
D: -
DNA: TGTGCCAGCGGAAGGTCCTGGGACTTTAGCACAGATACGCAGTATTTT
CDR3: CASGRSWDFSTDTQYF

V: TRBV28
J: TRBJ1-2
D: -
DNA: TGTGCCAGCAGTACCCCGGGGTCCGGGAGGGGCTATGGCTACACCTTC
CDR3: CASSTPGSGRGYGYTF

V: TRBV6-1
J: TRBJ1-4
D: TRBD1
DNA: TGTGCCAGCAGTGAAGGTGGGACAGGGGGCAGAGCTAATGAAAAACTGTTTTTT
CDR3: CASSEGGTGGRANEKLFF

V: TRBV10-3
J: TRBJ1-5
D: -
DNA: TGTGCCATCAGTGAGTCGGCGACAGATAGCAATCAGCCCCAGCATTTT
CDR3: CAISESATDSNQPQHF

V: TRBV28
J: TRBJ2-2
D: TRBD2
DNA: TGTGCCAGCAGTTTAAGCGGGAGGGCCGGGGAGCTGTTTTTT
CDR3: CASSLSGRAGELFF

V: TRBV5-1
J: TRBJ1-4
D: -
DNA: TGCGCCAGCAGCTTGGGGGAGGCTAATGAAAAACTGTTTTTT
CDR3: CASSLGEANEKLFF

V: TRBV2
J: TRBJ2-6
D: TRBD1
DNA: TGTGCCAGCACTTCAAATACCGGGACAGGGGGCGGTTATTGGTCTGGGGCCAACGTCCTGACTTTC
CDR3: CASTSNTGTGGGYWSGANVLTF

V: TRBV5-4
J: TRBJ1-3
D: -
DNA: TGTGCCAGCAGCTTTTCCAGGGGTGGGAACACCATATATTTT
CDR3: CASSFSRGGNTIYF

V: TRBV7-2
J: TRBJ2-7
D: TRBD1
DNA: TGTGCCAGCACCCTGGGGACAGGGGCCTACGAGCAGTACTTC
CDR3: CASTLGTGAYEQYF

V: TRBV21-1
J: TRBJ1-5
D: -
DNA: TGTGCCAGCAGCAAAGCCCAGGGAACAAGCAATCAGCCCCAGCATTTT
CDR3: CASSKAQGTSNQPQHF

V: TRBV7-9
J: TRBJ2-2
D: -
DNA: TGTGCCAGCTACGACAGGCTGTCAGGGGAGCTGTTTTTT
CDR3: CASYDRLSGELFF

V: TRBV19
J: TRBJ2-1
D: TRBD1
DNA: TGTGCCAGTAGGGAAGACAGGGCATACAATGAGCAGTTCTTC
CDR3: CASREDRAYNEQFF

V: TRBV7-2
J: TRBJ2-5
D: -
DNA: TGTGCCAGCAGCTTCAAAATCAGGGGCGGAGAGACCCAGTACTTC
CDR3: CASSFKIRGGETQYF

V: TRBV12-2
J: TRBJ2-7
D: -
DNA: TGTGCAAGTCGCTCCCCCGGAACTAGCGGGTGTCCACCCAATTACGAGCAGTACTTC
CDR3: CASRSPGTSGCPPNYEQYF

V: TRBV10-3
J: TRBJ2-2
D: TRBD2
DNA: TGTGCCATCAGTGGGGGGACTAGCTACGACACCGGGGAGCTGTTTTTT
CDR3: CAISGGTSYDTGELFF

V: TRBV5-1
J: TRBJ1-6
D: TRBD1
DNA: TGCGCCAGCAGCTTGGCCGACAGGGCAGGCCGTGGTTCACCCCTCCACTTT
CDR3: CASSLADRAGRGSPLHF

V: TRBV4-3
J: TRBJ2-7
D: TRBD2
DNA: TGCGCCAGCAGCCAAGAGGGCGGCGGGGGGGCCGCGTACGAGCAGTACTTC
CDR3: CASSQEGGGGAAYEQYF

V: TRBV7-7
J: TRBJ2-3
D: TRBD2
DNA: TGTGCCAGCAGCCTAGGACTAGCGGGGGCCCCGGATACGCAGTATTTT
CDR3: CASSLGLAGAPDTQYF

V: TRBV7-9
J: TRBJ2-7
D: TRBD2
DNA: TGTGCCAGCAGCCCCCGGGGGGGACTAGCGGCCTACGAGCAGTACTTC
CDR3: CASSPRGGLAAYEQYF

V: TRBV27
J: TRBJ2-7
D: TRBD2
DNA: TGTGCCCCCGGGGGGGATTGCGACGAGCAGTACTTC
CDR3: CAPGGDCDEQYF

V: TRBV13
J: TRBJ1-1
D: -
DNA: TGTGCCAGCAGTTTTGGTCGAGGCTCGAACACTGAAGCTTTCTTT
CDR3: CASSFGRGSNTEAFF

V: TRBV25-1
J: TRBJ1-1
D: TRBD1
DNA: TGTGCCAGCAGTGGACAGGGTCGCATGAACACTGAAGCTTTCTTT
CDR3: CASSGQGRMNTEAFF

V: TRBV19
J: TRBJ1-1
D: -
DNA: TGTGCCAGTAACAGGAACACTGAAGCTTTCTTT
CDR3: CASNRNTEAFF

V: TRBV29-1
J: TRBJ1-4
D: -
DNA: TGCAGCGTTGTGGGAAGAGGGAAGAAACTGTTTTTT
CDR3: CSVVGRGKKLFF

V: TRBV10-3
J: TRBJ2-7
D: -
DNA: TGTGCCATCAGTGAGCCCCCGGTCCGCGAGCAGTACTTC
CDR3: CAISEPPVREQYF

V: TRBV7-9
J: TRBJ1-3
D: TRBD1
DNA: TGTGCCAGCAGCCGGGACAGGGGAGTCACTGGAAACACCATATATTTT
CDR3: CASSRDRGVTGNTIYF

V: TRBV4-1
J: TRBJ2-7
D: TRBD1
DNA: TGCGCCAGCAGCCAAAAGGAGGGACAGGGGGCCTCCTACGAGCAGTACTTC
CDR3: CASSQKEGQGASYEQYF

V: TRBV29-1
J: TRBJ1-1
D: -
DNA: TGCAGCGTTGACGGAGGATGGGAGAACACTGAAGCTTTCTTT
CDR3: CSVDGGWENTEAFF

V: TRBV18
J: TRBJ2-3
D: TRBD1
DNA: TGTGCCAGCTCACCGCCCGGGACAGGGGGAGATACGCAGTATTTT
CDR3: CASSPPGTGGDTQYF

V: TRBV4-3
J: TRBJ1-2
D: -
DNA: TGCGCCAGCAGCCAAGACAGGGGTGGCTACACCTTC
CDR3: CASSQDRGGYTF

V: TRBV6-5
J: TRBJ2-3
D: TRBD2
DNA: TGTGCCAGCAGTTACTCCGGCGGGAGGGCCCTAGATACGCAGTATTTT
CDR3: CASSYSGGRALDTQYF

V: TRBV6-1
J: TRBJ2-5
D: -
DNA: TGTGCCAGTCAGAGACAGGATCAAGAGACCCAGTACTTC
CDR3: CASQRQDQETQYF

V: TRBV9
J: TRBJ1-1
D: -
DNA: TGTGCCAGCAGCGGCCTAGGGGGGGCCACTGAAGCTTTCTTT
CDR3: CASSGLGGATEAFF